A selection of T cell receptor beta chains follows, all from one sample in a study of blood T cell repertoires in COVID-19. Clones were read by immunoSEQ multiplex PCR, and TCRdb kept only the in-frame ones, dropping some. The table lists around 250,000 clones, around nine tenths of them singletons. The sequencing input was peripheral blood. These receptors were taken from a man aged 40-55 years with active or convalescent COVID-19. The conserved cysteine and the conserved F or W are not part of the CDR3 here. Fields, in order: V gene, J gene, CDR3 protein.

>TRBV30|TRBJ2-2
AWRTRQEGTGELF
>TRBV5-5|TRBJ2-1
ASSLGANNEQF
>TRBV7-9|TRBJ2-1
ASSLEGRGAKNNEQF
>TRBV28|TRBJ1-2
ASSLQGVSYGYT
>TRBV6-5|TRBJ2-7
ASSQASYEQY
>TRBV7-8|TRBJ2-1
ASSLDSLASYNEQF
>TRBV12-5|TRBJ2-5
ASGSGEQETQY
>TRBV2|TRBJ2-7
ASSSEGYEQY
>TRBV6-5|TRBJ1-4
ASNPRGPGEKLF
>TRBV19|TRBJ1-1
ASSYQGGLSEAF
>TRBV5-1|TRBJ2-3
ASSLEVAGGSTDTQY
>TRBV7-2|TRBJ2-7
ASSLGGEYGGQY
>TRBV10-3|TRBJ1-1
AISESGGRGTEAF
>TRBV5-5|TRBJ2-7
ASSRSGQGPSYEQY
>TRBV7-2|TRBJ1-3
ASSFVSQSRGNTIY
>TRBV27|TRBJ1-2
ASSSTGTAYGYT
>TRBV9|TRBJ1-1
ASSVGVTGGDTEAF
>TRBV5-6|TRBJ2-1
ASTYGPGQGPTEQF
>TRBV30|TRBJ1-2
AWTGGDYGYT
>TRBV3-1/TRBV3-2|TRBJ1-2
ASSQGLGQGNGYT
>TRBV2|TRBJ2-2
ASSETGGSTGELF
>TRBV9|TRBJ2-1
ASSLQGASGGEQF
>TRBV6-5|TRBJ2-5
ASRQTSGGGETQY
>TRBV5-1|TRBJ2-2
ASSPGGLAANTGELF
>TRBV23-1|TRBJ2-3
ASGPQREFSPSSTDTQY
>TRBV15|TRBJ1-3
ATSRDIPAGNTIY
>TRBV7-2|TRBJ2-5
ASSPHKRSETQY